Listed below are T cell receptor beta chains from one sample, sequenced in a study of T cells after posttransplantation cyclophosphamide. Measured with immunoSEQ multiplex PCR; TCRdb has only the in-frame clones, and not every one. Of some 18,000 clones listed, 87% are singletons. Source: PBMCs, taken after allogeneic stem cell transplant with posttransplant cyclophosphamide. The receptors here all came from a female patient aged 35-55 years who received an allogeneic stem cell transplant from a related donor, was CMV-positive, and had no GVHD. Some T cells may be transferred from the graft donor. Both conserved end residues are part of each CDR3. A D gene is named only where the DNA matches it firmly. For some rows the clone size is stated as once, few or many, or as a class when expanded; others skip it.

>TRBJ2-1|few|TRBV7-2|TRBD2
TGTGCCAGCAGCTTAGGAGCGGGAGGGATTTACAATGAGCAGTTCTTC
CASSLGAGGIYNEQFF
>TRBJ2-1|-|TRBV6-5|-
TGTGCCAGCAGTTACAGGGCGGGTACCTCCTACAATGAGCAGTTCTTC
CASSYRAGTSYNEQFF
>TRBJ2-6|few|TRBV28|-
TGTGCCAGCAGTTCCACCAGATTTGGGGCCAACGTCCTGACTTTC
CASSSTRFGANVLTF
>TRBJ2-1|-|TRBV9|TRBD2
TGTGCCAGCAGCGTAGGCCCTAGTGGGAGGGCCCTCAATGAGCAGTTCTTC
CASSVGPSGRALNEQFF
>TRBJ2-2|-|TRBV7-6|-
TGTGCCAGCAGCTTAGAGTCGGGGGTCGGCGGGGAGCTGTTTTTT
CASSLESGVGGELFF
>TRBJ2-1|-|TRBV29-1|TRBD1
TGCAGCGTTGGACCGGGACAGGGGGCTTGGGGTGAGCAGTTCTTC
CSVGPGQGAWGEQFF
>TRBJ1-1|-|TRBV19|-
TGTGCCAGTAGTGGGCGACAGGCCCTGAACACTGAAGCTTTCTTT
CASSGRQALNTEAFF
>TRBJ2-5|-|TRBV7-2|TRBD2
TGTGCCAGCAGCTTTAGGGGACTAGCGGGAGTTGCTCGGCTTGAGACCCAGTACTTC
CASSFRGLAGVARLETQYF
>TRBJ2-7|-|TRBV7-9|TRBD2
TGTGCCAGCAGCCAGCGACTAGCGGGGGGCTACGAGCAGTACTTC
CASSQRLAGGYEQYF
>TRBJ2-7|-|TRBV18|TRBD1
TGTGCCAGCCAAACCGGGACAGGGACCTACGAGCAGTACTTC
CASQTGTGTYEQYF
>TRBJ2-7|-|TRBV28|-
TGCGCCAGCAGCTACAGGGAAACCCCCTCCTACGAGCAGTACTTC
CASSYRETPSYEQYF
>TRBJ2-2|few|TRBV29-1|TRBD2
TGCAGCGTTGGACTAGCGGGAGACACCGGGGAGCTGTTTTTT
CSVGLAGDTGELFF
>TRBJ1-6|-|TRBV6-6|-
TGTGCCAGCAGGGTGAGCAATTCACCCCTCCACTTT
CASRVSNSPLHF
>TRBJ1-1|-|TRBV6-1|-
TGTGCCAGCAGTAGTCAGGCAGGGCGCAACACTGAAGCTTTCTTT
CASSSQAGRNTEAFF
>TRBJ2-7|-|TRBV19|TRBD1
TGTGCCAGTAGCAGGCGACGGGACAGCTACGAGCAGTACTTC
CASSRRRDSYEQYF
>TRBJ2-1|few|TRBV7-9|TRBD2
TGTGCCAGCAGCATAACCGGGACTAGGAGATATGAGCAGTTCTTC
CASSITGTRRYEQFF
>TRBJ2-7|-|TRBV2|-
TGTGCCAGCAGTGACAGCGGAAAATCCTACGAGCAGTACTTC
CASSDSGKSYEQYF
>TRBJ2-7|-|TRBV7-2|TRBD2
TGTGCCAGCAAAGATAGCGGGAGGAACGGCGAGCAGTACTTC
CASKDSGRNGEQYF
>TRBJ1-2|-|TRBV7-9|-
TGTGCCAGCAGCTTAGTTCAGGGTTTAGATGGCTACACCTTC
CASSLVQGLDGYTF
>TRBJ2-3|-|TRBV7-9|-
TGTGCCAGCAGCTTAGGGGGACTTGACACAGATACGCAGTATTTT
CASSLGGLDTDTQYF
>TRBJ1-3|-|TRBV29-1|-
TGCAGCGTTGAAGAGGGAGGCTCTGGAAACACCATATATTTT
CSVEEGGSGNTIYF
>TRBJ2-3|-|TRBV19|TRBD1
TGTGCCAGTATGGGACAGGGGGGCACATTAGGTACGCAGTATTTT
CASMGQGGTLGTQYF
>TRBJ2-7|-|TRBV28|-
TGTGCCAGCAGCTCGGGTGATCTGCCTCGCGAGCAGTACTTC
CASSSGDLPREQYF
>TRBJ2-7|-|TRBV7-9|-
TGTGCCAGCAGCTTAGAGGGGGTCTACTCCTACGAGCAGTACTTC
CASSLEGVYSYEQYF
>TRBJ2-1|few|TRBV7-7|TRBD2
TGTGCTAGCAGCTTAGCCGGGACTAGCGGGACGGATGAGCAGTTCTTC
CASSLAGTSGTDEQFF
>TRBJ1-1|-|TRBV9|TRBD1
TGTGCCAGCAGCTTTGCCGGGACAGTTAACACTGAAGCTTTCTTT
CASSFAGTVNTEAFF
>TRBJ2-5|-|TRBV7-2|TRBD2
TGTGCCAGCAGCTTGGCTAGCGGGAGGGCCCGAGAGACCCAGTACTTC
CASSLASGRARETQYF
>TRBJ2-2|-|TRBV7-3|-
TGTGCCAGCAGCTCCTCGCGGGGTAGCGTACGAACCGGGGAGCTGTTTTTT
CASSSSRGSVRTGELFF
>TRBJ2-3|-|TRBV5-4|-
TGTGCCAGCAGCACCTCACTGTCAGCGACAGATACGCAGTATTTT
CASSTSLSATDTQYF
>TRBJ2-1|-|TRBV29-1|TRBD2
TGCAGCGTTTCCTCCGGGGGGGCGAATGAGCAGTTCTTC
CSVSSGGANEQFF